The 6 T cell receptor beta chains listed next were all sequenced from one sample in a study of OX40 agonist ivuxolimab in advanced cancers. Profiled with immunoSEQ multiplex PCR; TCRdb holds only in-frame clones, not every one. The sample lists 85,000 to 120,000 clones, 90% occurring once. Specimen: CD4+ or CD8+ T cells sorted from blood, collected in a trial of the OX40 agonist ivuxolimab. These receptors originate from an adult with an advanced solid tumor such as melanoma, head and neck, liver or kidney cancer.

V is TRBV5-4 and J is TRBJ2-1, with TRBD2 as a possible D gene (5 bases). This CDR3 has 16 amino acids. Trimming pared 1 base from V and 8 bases from J, leaving 19 bases between. CDR1 and CDR2 (germline): SGHNT, YYREEE (reference sequence). The CDR3 here is CASSLPSGVLMDEQFF. CDR3 sequence (DNA): TGTGCCAGCAGCTTGCCCTCCGGGGTTTTAATGGATGAGCAGTTCTTC.

The chain employs TRBV5-6 and TRBJ1-1; unclear D gene. There are 13 residues in the CDR3. Germline assignment: CDR1 SGHDT and CDR2 YYEEEE. V lost 7 bases and J 4 bases, leaving 14 bases between the germline ends. CDR3 nucleotides: TGTGCCAGCGGCCACCTCAGCGGCACTGAAGCTTTCTTT. It codes for CASGHLSGTEAFF.

J is TRBJ1-6 and V is TRBV2; D unclear. Germline V CDR1 and CDR2: SNHLY, FYNNEI. The CDR3 is 15 amino acids. The ends were cut back, 6 bases at V and 0 bases at J, with 9 bases in the middle. CDR3 in DNA: TGTGCCAGCAGGAGGGTTAGCTCCTATAATTCACCCCTCCACTTT. Its protein is CASRRVSSYNSPLHF. Complete variable domain (other parts from reference TRBV2 and TRBJ1-6): EPEVTQTPSHQVTQMGQEVILRCVPISNHLYFYWYRQILGQKVEFLVSFYNNEISEKSEIFDDQFSVERPDGSNFTLKIRSTKLEDSAMYFCASRRVSSYNSPLHFGNGTRLTVT.

The chain has TRBV7-2 and TRBJ1-2; D not certain. The CDR3 runs 13 residues. Germline CDR1 SGHTA, CDR2 FQGNSA. V was shortened by 5 bases and J by 4 bases, with 11 bases between the two germline ends. The CDR3 loop reads CASSPDRGYGYTF. The DNA of the CDR3 is TGTGCCAGCAGCCCTGACCGTGGCTATGGCTACACCTTC.

The chain joins TRBV10-1 to TRBJ2-3, with D maybe TRBD1 (5 bases). The CDR3 has 15 amino acids. The germline CDR1 and CDR2 sequences are WNHNN and SYGVQD (reference sequence). Trimming took off 4 bases at V and 5 bases at J, with 16 bases between the two ends. The CDR3: CASSVAPSGRDTQYF. Written as DNA, the CDR3 is TGCGCCAGCAGTGTAGCCCCATCAGGGCGAGATACGCAGTATTTT.

This chain uses TRBV14 with TRBJ2-7, with D possibly being TRBD1 (5 bases). This CDR3 contains 13 residues. The ends were cut back, 0 bases at V and 3 bases at J, with 6 bases in the middle. Looked up from germline, CDR1 is SGHDN and CDR2 is FVKESK. The CDR3 nucleotides read TGTGCCAGCAGCCAAGACAGGGTCTACGAGCAGTACTTC. Translation: CASSQDRVYEQYF.